These 26 T cell receptor beta chains came from one sample sequenced in a study of untreated major depressive disorder. Sequenced by immunoSEQ multiplex PCR; TCRdb stores in-frame clones only, minus some. The sample lists approximately 20,000 clones; 90% to 95% were seen once. The source material was CD4+ T cells from PBMCs. All receptors derive from a man aged 30-40 years in good health.

This chain links TRBV5-1 with TRBJ2-7; 11 bases are a match to TRBD2. V lost 0 bases and J lost 2; bases outside the gene matches: 4. The CDR3 is 16 amino acids. CDR1 is SGHRS, CDR2 YFSETQ, per germline. The CDR3 sequence is CASSLALLAGAYEQYF. CDR3 sequence (DNA): TGCGCCAGCAGCTTGGCCCTACTAGCGGGAGCCTACGAGCAGTACTTC.

The V gene is TRBV29-1, the J gene TRBJ1-5; 9 nucleotides agree with TRBD1. Germline CDR1 reads SQVTM; CDR2 reads ANQGSEA. Trimming took 6 bases from V and 3 from J; bases not matched to a gene: 0. This CDR3 is built from 12 residues. DNA of the CDR3: TGCAGCGTACAGGGGGCCAATCAGCCCCAGCATTTT. It is translated as CSVQGANQPQHF.

The chain combines TRBV5-1 with TRBJ1-2; the D is unclear. V was shortened by 0 bases and J by 7 bases, with 10 bases between the two germline ends. The CDR3 loop spans 13 amino acids. Germline lookup yields CDR1 SGHRS and CDR2 YFSETQ. The CDR3 DNA sequence: TGCGCCAGCAGCTTGGAGGTCGATAGTGGCTACACCTTC. Encoded protein: CASSLEVDSGYTF.

The chain employs TRBV5-1 and TRBJ1-1; TRBD1 is a possible D gene (5 bases). Germline V gene lookup returns CDR1 SGHRS and CDR2 YFSETQ. This CDR3 contains 14 residues. Trimming took off 0 bases at V and 5 bases at J, with 11 bases between the two ends. For the CDR3, the DNA is TGCGCCAGCAGCTTGGAATTTGGGGGGACTGAAGCTTTCTTT. Its translation is CASSLEFGGTEAFF.

This chain links TRBV15 with TRBJ2-2, with unresolved D. V was cut by 2 bases and J by 0 bases, with 10 bases left in between. The CDR3 spans 16 residues. The V gene's germline CDR1 is LNHNV and CDR2 YYDKDF (reference sequence). The CDR3 sequence is CATSRRIIANTGELFF. The CDR3 region has the DNA TGTGCCACCAGCAGAAGAATAATCGCGAACACCGGGGAGCTGTTTTTT. Looking up the rest from reference TRBV15 and TRBJ2-2 gives the full variable domain: DAMVIQNPRYQVTQFGKPVTLSCSQTLNHNVMYWYQQKSSQAPKLLFHYYDKDFNNEADTPDNFQSRRPNTSFCFLDIRSPGLGDTAMYLCATSRRIIANTGELFFGEGSRLTVL.

The chain employs TRBV29-1 and TRBJ1-5, with TRBD1 matching over 7 bases. V lost 6 bases, J lost 4 bases, and 6 bases stayed unmatched. There are 13 residues in the CDR3. From germline, CDR1 is SQVTM and CDR2 ANQGSEA. CDR3 in amino acids: CSVATGPNQPQHF. In nucleotides, the CDR3 is TGCAGCGTCGCGACAGGGCCAAATCAGCCCCAGCATTTT.

This clone was recorded once. The chain has TRBV28 and TRBJ2-5, with 7 bases lining up with TRBD1. V lost 4 bases and J lost 2; bases outside the gene matches: 1. CDR1 is MDHEN and CDR2 is SYDVKM in the germline V gene. This CDR3 is built from 13 residues. The CDR3 DNA reads TGTGCCAGCAGTTCGGGACAGCAAGAGACCCAGTACTTC. The encoded protein is CASSSGQQETQYF.

J is TRBJ2-7 and V is TRBV6-5; D perhaps matches TRBD2 (6 bases). The CDR3 is 13 amino acids. Trimming took off 3 bases at V and 7 bases at J, with 13 bases between the two ends. The germline CDR1 and CDR2 sequences are MNHEY and SVGAGI. The CDR3 protein is CASSYSRDLEQYF. CDR3 bases: TGTGCCAGCAGTTATTCCCGGGACTTGGAGCAGTACTTC.

In its sample, this clone was seen once. V is TRBV16 and J is TRBJ2-1, with D hard to call. The CDR3 covers 14 residues. The V and J ends lost 1 base and 6 bases respectively, with 10 bases between them. CDR1 KGHSY and CDR2 FQNENV come from the germline V gene. The CDR3 nucleotides are TGTGCCAGCAGCCAATGGGTGGTGGGCAATGAGCAGTTCTTC. Translated, it gives CASSQWVVGNEQFF.

J is TRBJ1-1 and V is TRBV7-2; the match to TRBD1 covers 9 bases. V was pared by 1 base and J by 3 bases, with 12 bases of the junction left unmatched. In germline, CDR1 is SGHTA, CDR2 FQGNSA. The CDR3 is made up of 18 amino acids. The CDR3 loop reads CASSLGLGTGIMDTEAFF. The CDR3 DNA sequence: TGTGCCAGCAGCTTAGGATTAGGGACAGGGATAATGGACACTGAAGCTTTCTTT.

The chain carries TRBV5-5 and TRBJ2-1, with 7 bases aligning to TRBD2. Trimming at V came to 0 bases and at J to 2 bases, leaving 8 bases not matched to a gene. The CDR3 covers 17 residues. Germline CDR1 is SGHKS and CDR2 is YYEKEE (reference sequence). CDR3: CASSLVFLAGPYNEQFF. The CDR3 DNA reads TGTGCCAGCAGCTTGGTATTTTTAGCGGGCCCCTACAATGAGCAGTTCTTC.

V is TRBV30 and J is TRBJ2-2; TRBD2 agrees at 7 bases. CDR1 GTSNPN and CDR2 SVGIG come from the germline V gene (reference sequence). Losses at the gene ends were 3 bases for V and 1 base for J; bases not matched to a gene: 11. The CDR3 has 17 residues. The CDR3 bases are TGTGCCTGGAGGGCTGGGCGGCTAGCGGTGAACACCGGGGAGCTGTTTTTT. This codes for CAWRAGRLAVNTGELFF.

The chain links TRBV10-3 to TRBJ2-7; D is unresolved. Trimming removed 4 bases from V and 1 base from J, with 2 bases in between. The CDR3 spans 11 residues. Per germline, CDR1 ENHRY and CDR2 SYGVKD. The CDR3 loop reads CAISGSYEQYF. CDR3 DNA: TGTGCCATCAGTGGATCCTACGAGCAGTACTTC.

The J gene is TRBJ1-1, the V gene TRBV6-5; TRBD1 matches at 7 bases. The CDR3 is made up of 15 amino acids. The germline gives CDR1 MNHEY, CDR2 SVGAGI. V was clipped by 0 bases and J by 2 bases; unmatched bases: 3. CDR3 region: CASSYSGTDNTEAFF. For the CDR3, the DNA is TGTGCCAGCAGTTACTCCGGGACAGATAACACTGAAGCTTTCTTT.

The chain has TRBV7-6 and TRBJ2-3; TRBD1 or TRBD2 may be the D gene (5 bases each). V was shortened by 6 bases and J by 1 base, with 17 bases between the two germline ends. Germline values: CDR1 SGHVS, CDR2 FNYEAQ. The CDR3 totals 16 residues. CDR3 coding DNA: TGTGCCAGCAGTCCGACAGTCCCACTAGGCACAGATACGCAGTATTTT. This codes for CASSPTVPLGTDTQYF.

The chain couples TRBV5-1 to TRBJ2-1; D not resolved. Germline V gene data show CDR1 as SGHRS and CDR2 as YFSETQ. This CDR3 region has 13 residues. With 4 bases removed from V and 6 bases from J, the gap between germline ends came to 11 bases. The chain's CDR3 is CASSRRPGNEQFF. The CDR3 nucleotides read TGCGCCAGCAGCCGTCGCCCCGGCAATGAGCAGTTCTTC.

The chain couples TRBV6-5 to TRBJ1-2; 9 bases map to TRBD1. The CDR3 contains 13 residues. The V segment lost 2 bases and the J segment 8 bases; nucleotides outside the gene matches: 3. Germline V lookup: CDR1 MNHEY, CDR2 SVGAGI. The CDR3 DNA reads TGTGCCAGCAGTTACGGGACAGGGCACGGCTACACCTTC. Translation gives CASSYGTGHGYTF.

The rearrangement joins TRBV27 to TRBJ1-1; no reliable D call. This CDR3 has 13 amino acids. CDR1 MNHEY and CDR2 SMNVEV come from the germline V gene (reference sequence). The V and J ends lost 5 bases and 7 bases respectively, with 14 bases between them. This chain's CDR3 is CASSPTRLYEAFF. The DNA of the CDR3 is TGTGCCAGCAGTCCAACCCGACTGTATGAAGCTTTCTTT.

The chain carries TRBV9 and TRBJ2-7, with D hard to call. This CDR3 has 13 residues. Trimming removed 1 base from V and 3 bases from J, with 8 bases in between. CDR1 and CDR2 (germline): SGDLS, YYNGEE. The chain's CDR3 is CASSVNGNYEQYF. Written as DNA, the CDR3 is TGTGCCAGCAGCGTAAACGGTAACTACGAGCAGTACTTC.

The chain uses TRBV10-1 and TRBJ2-5, with no clear D. This CDR3 spans 14 amino acids. V was trimmed by 3 bases and J by 1 base, leaving 9 bases between them. From germline, CDR1 is WNHNN and CDR2 SYGVQD (reference sequence). DNA for the CDR3: TGCGCCAGCAGTGATAGGCGGCCCCAAGAGACCCAGTACTTC. Translation gives CASSDRRPQETQYF.

The chain links TRBV19 to TRBJ2-7; 9 bases line up with TRBD1. This CDR3 is 17 amino acids long. Germline assignment: CDR1 LNHDA and CDR2 SQIVND (reference sequence). V lost 6 bases to trimming and J lost 1 base; unmatched junction nucleotides: 13. The CDR3 is CASSAKPGQGLSYEQYF. Here the CDR3 DNA reads TGTGCCAGTAGCGCTAAACCGGGACAGGGCTTATCCTACGAGCAGTACTTC.

The chain is built from TRBV4-1 and TRBJ2-5; no clear D gene. This CDR3 contains 12 residues. CDR1 is MGHRA, CDR2 YSYEKL, per germline. V was cut by 1 base and J by 5 bases, with 5 bases left in between. The CDR3 DNA sequence: TGCGCCAGCAGCCAAGGTGTGGAGACCCAGTACTTC. Protein sequence: CASSQGVETQYF.

This chain uses TRBV7-9 with TRBJ2-5; 12 bases are shared with TRBD1. Germline values: CDR1 SEHNR, CDR2 FQNEAQ (reference sequence). The CDR3 extends over 15 amino acids. Unmatched junction bases numbered 4, after V lost 4 bases and J lost 4 bases. The CDR3 sequence is CASSWGTGGGETQYF. The CDR3 DNA reads as TGTGCCAGCAGCTGGGGGACAGGGGGCGGAGAGACCCAGTACTTC.

The chain couples TRBV4-3 to TRBJ1-4, with D maybe TRBD1 (5 bases). This CDR3 is 15 amino acids long. Germline CDR1 reads LGHNA; CDR2 reads YSLEER. V dropped 1 base and J dropped 7 bases, with 13 bases sitting between them. For the CDR3, the DNA is TGCGCCAGCAGCCAAGGCAGGGAGCGGGGTGAAAAACTGTTTTTT. Amino acids: CASSQGRERGEKLFF.

The genes are TRBV6-5 and TRBJ1-2; the D gene is possibly TRBD1 (5 bases). With 2 bases removed from V and 4 bases from J, the gap between germline ends came to 8 bases. The CDR3 sequence is 13 residues long. Germline V gene lookup returns CDR1 MNHEY and CDR2 SVGAGI. The CDR3 DNA is TGTGCCAGCAGTTACGGGGCCCTCTATGGCTACACCTTC. It specifies CASSYGALYGYTF.

The chain uses TRBV7-2 and TRBJ2-5; D unresolved. The CDR3 is 12 amino acids. V lost 5 bases to trimming and J lost 0 bases, with 4 bases between them. Germline values: CDR1 SGHTA, CDR2 FQGNSA. The CDR3 DNA reads as TGTGCCAGCAGCCCCTACCAAGAGACCCAGTACTTC. Translation: CASSPYQETQYF.